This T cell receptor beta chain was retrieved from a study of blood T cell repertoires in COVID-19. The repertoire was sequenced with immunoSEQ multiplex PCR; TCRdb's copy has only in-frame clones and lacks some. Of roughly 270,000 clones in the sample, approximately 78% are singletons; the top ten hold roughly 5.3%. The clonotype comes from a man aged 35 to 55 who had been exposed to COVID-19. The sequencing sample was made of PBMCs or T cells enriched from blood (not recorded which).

The CDR3 is CASSLAGQSTDTQYF. In DNA, the CDR3 is TGTGCCAGCAGCTTAGCGGGACAGAGCACAGATACGCAGTATTTT. The chain links TRBV7-8 to TRBJ2-3, with TRBD1 matching 7 bases. V shed 0 bases and J 0 bases; nucleotides not matched to a gene: 0. CDR3 size: 15 residues. In germline, CDR1 is SGHVS, CDR2 FQNEAQ. Complete variable domain (other parts from reference TRBV7-8 and TRBJ2-3): GAGVSQSPRYKVAKRGQDVALRCDPISGHVSLFWYQQALGQGPEFLTYFQNEAQLDKSGLPSDRFFAERPEGSVSTLKIQRTQQEDSAVYLCASSLAGQSTDTQYFGPGTRLTVL.